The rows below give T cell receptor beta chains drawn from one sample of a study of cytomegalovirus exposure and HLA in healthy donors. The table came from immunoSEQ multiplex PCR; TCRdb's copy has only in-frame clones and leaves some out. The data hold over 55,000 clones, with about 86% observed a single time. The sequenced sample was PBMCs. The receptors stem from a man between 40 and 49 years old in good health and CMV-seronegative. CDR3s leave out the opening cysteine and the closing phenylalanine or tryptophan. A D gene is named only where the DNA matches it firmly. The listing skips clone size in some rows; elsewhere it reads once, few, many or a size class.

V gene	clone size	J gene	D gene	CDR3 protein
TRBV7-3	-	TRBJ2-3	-	ASSSAGGTDTQY
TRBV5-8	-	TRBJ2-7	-	ASSPHRVNSYEQY
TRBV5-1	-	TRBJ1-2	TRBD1	ASSLKGTGDYGYT
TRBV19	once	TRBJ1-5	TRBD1	ASSSATGWGFNQPQH
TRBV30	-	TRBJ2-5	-	ASSQLWLGQETQY
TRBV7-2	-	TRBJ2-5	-	ASSLGRSQETQY
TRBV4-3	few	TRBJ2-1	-	ASSQTQGFEQF
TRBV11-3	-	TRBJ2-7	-	ASSQGALSSYEQY
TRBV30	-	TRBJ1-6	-	AWSAGNPRTPLH
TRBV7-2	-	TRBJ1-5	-	ASSLGLGVGNQPQH
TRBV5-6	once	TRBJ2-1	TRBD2	ASSYATFSGADNEQF
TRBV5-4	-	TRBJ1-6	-	ASSSRVSSYNSPLH
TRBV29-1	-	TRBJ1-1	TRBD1	SAGQGTANTEAF
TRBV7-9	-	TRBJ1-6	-	ASSSQQNSPLH
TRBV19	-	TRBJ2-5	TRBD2	ASSIGSSGGLETQY
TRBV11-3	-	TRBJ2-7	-	ASSLAPLVEQY
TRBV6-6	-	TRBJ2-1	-	ASNNRVTEQF
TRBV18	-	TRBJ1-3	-	ASSRQHGNTIY
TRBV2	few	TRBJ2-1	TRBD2	ASSVASGGGEQF
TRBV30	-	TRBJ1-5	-	AWSVTGPNQPQH
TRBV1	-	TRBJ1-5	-	TSSQGGRAGFNQPQH
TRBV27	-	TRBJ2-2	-	ASSFRSAGELF
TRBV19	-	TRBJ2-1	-	ATSGVRGNEQF
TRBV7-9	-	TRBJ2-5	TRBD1	ASSLGQGTLETQY